These 17 T cell receptor beta chains were sequenced from one sample in a study of blood T cell repertoires in COVID-19 (dated by TCRdb to about 2020). Library generation was performed with the immunoSEQ multiplex PCR assay. Imported from immuneACCESS, the table was reduced by TCRdb to in-frame sequences with V and J called. These copies leave out some clones; in studies compared against another copy, an unresolved V gene accounts for under half, and the cause of the remainder is not known. Within this sample are some 520,000 clones, with 85% to 90% of them counted one time only. In total, the top ten clones hold 0.75% to 0.9% of the sample. The sample taken for sequencing was peripheral blood. These receptors were collected from a man aged 18 to 29 with COVID-19, enrolled during active disease.

This clone has just one count. The gene calls are TRBV5-4 and TRBJ2-7; 10 bases fit TRBD2. The CDR3 loop spans 14 amino acids. Losses at the gene ends were 2 bases for V and 4 bases for J; bases not matched to a gene: 3. CDR1 SGHNT and CDR2 YYREEE come from the germline V gene (reference sequence). DNA of the CDR3: TGTGCCAGCAGCTTTTCACTAGCGGGATACGAGCAGTACTTC. Translated, it gives CASSFSLAGYEQYF.

The chain recombines TRBV13 with TRBJ2-1; perhaps TRBD2 as D (6 bases). Germline CDR1 reads PRHDT; CDR2 reads FYEKMQ (reference sequence). The V gene lost 5 bases and the J gene lost 2 bases, with 16 bases spanning the gap. CDR3 length equals 16 residues. The CDR3 here is CASSKVAASPYNEQFF. CDR3 nucleotides: TGTGCCAGCAGCAAAGTAGCGGCCTCGCCCTACAATGAGCAGTTCTTC.

The chain uses TRBV9 and TRBJ1-3; 8 bases are a match to TRBD1. Germline V gene data show CDR1 as SGDLS and CDR2 as YYNGEE. This CDR3 is 17 amino acids long. V dropped 0 bases and J dropped 0; count of bases not matched to a gene: 5. CDR3 nucleotide sequence: TGTGCCAGCAGCGTAGAGAGGGACAGGATCTCTGGAAACACCATATATTTT. Amino acids: CASSVERDRISGNTIYF.

CDR3: CASSSGYPNSPLHF. In nucleotides, the CDR3 is TGTGCCAGCTCATCAGGATACCCAAATTCACCCCTCCACTTT. The chain links TRBV18 to TRBJ1-6; D is uncertain. The CDR3 totals 14 residues. V lost 5 bases and J 7 bases, leaving 12 bases between the germline ends. The germline CDR1 and CDR2 sequences are KGHSH and LQKENI.

The gene calls are TRBV19 and TRBJ1-1; 10 bases line up with TRBD1. This CDR3 contains 14 residues. Germline CDR1 and CDR2: LNHDA and SQIVND (reference sequence). V shed 8 bases and J 4 bases; nucleotides not matched to a gene: 7. This CDR3 is CASSGQGYVTEAFF. CDR3 bases: TGTGCCAGTTCGGGACAGGGGTATGTCACTGAAGCTTTCTTT.

This rearrangement joins TRBV19 to TRBJ2-2; possibly TRBD2 for D (5 bases). CDR3 length: 14 residues. Germline values: CDR1 LNHDA, CDR2 SQIVND (reference sequence). Trimming shortened V by 7 bases and J by 0 bases, and 9 bases separated the two germline ends. The CDR3 coding sequence is TGTGCCAGTAAAGTGGGAGCGAACACCGGGGAGCTGTTTTTT. Amino acids: CASKVGANTGELFF.

This clone was seen only a few times. The chain employs TRBV7-9 and TRBJ2-7; 14 bases match TRBD2. CDR3 length equals 16 residues. V dropped 4 bases and J dropped 5; count of bases not matched to a gene: 7. The germline CDR1 and CDR2 sequences are SEHNR and FQNEAQ (reference sequence). CDR3 loop: CASSSGLAGVLNEQYF. The DNA of the CDR3 is TGTGCCAGCAGCTCGGGACTAGCGGGAGTCCTGAACGAGCAGTACTTC.

This chain uses TRBV30 with TRBJ1-2; D call uncertain. Per germline, CDR1 GTSNPN and CDR2 SVGIG (reference sequence). There are 11 residues in the CDR3. V was shortened by 1 base and J by 4 bases, with 4 bases between the two germline ends. CDR3 loop: CAWSGSYGYTF. The CDR3 DNA follows: TGTGCCTGGAGTGGTAGCTATGGCTACACCTTC.

The genes are TRBV30 and TRBJ2-7; D perhaps matches TRBD1 (5 bases). CDR3 length equals 15 residues. Trimming removed 5 bases from V and 5 bases from J, with 22 bases in between. CDR1 and CDR2 from the germline V gene are GTSNPN and SVGIG (reference sequence). CDR3 bases: TGTGCCTGGGATCCTGGGAACAGGACCCCACACGAGCAGTACTTC. Protein: CAWDPGNRTPHEQYF.

The chain combines TRBV29-1 with TRBJ2-2; TRBD1 matches at 8 bases. The CDR3 has 13 amino acids. Germline V gene data show CDR1 as SQVTM and CDR2 as ANQGSEA. V trimming: 6 bases; J trimming: 5 bases; junction bases outside the gene matches: 5. The chain's CDR3 is CSVRQGRTGELFF. The CDR3, as DNA: TGCAGCGTGCGACAGGGGCGGACCGGGGAGCTGTTTTTT.

The chain couples TRBV19 to TRBJ2-1, with TRBD2 as a possible D gene (5 bases). With 7 bases removed from V and 10 bases from J, the gap between germline ends came to 14 bases. This CDR3 has 12 residues. Germline lookup yields CDR1 LNHDA and CDR2 SQIVND (reference sequence). The CDR3 reads CASTLEGGEQFF. The CDR3 DNA is TGTGCCAGTACCCTGGAAGGAGGAGAGCAGTTCTTC.

The rearrangement links TRBV27 to TRBJ2-7; no firm D call. Trimming removed 4 bases from V and 7 bases from J, with 17 bases in between. The CDR3 is 14 amino acids. Germline V CDR1 and CDR2: MNHEY, SMNVEV (reference sequence). CDR3 sequence (DNA): TGTGCCAGCAGTTCAGACTCAATTACTAAGGAGCAGTACTTC. Translated, it gives CASSSDSITKEQYF.

The rearrangement links TRBV12-2 to TRBJ2-4; TRBD2 is the table's D call and was not checked against the DNA. TRBV12-2 is flagged as a pseudogene. This CDR3 spans 16 amino acids. This CDR3 is CASRLLPRPAKNIQYF. In DNA form, the CDR3 reads TGTGCAAGTCGGCTCCTACCTAGGCCCGCGAAAAACATTCAGTACTTC.

This chain connects TRBV27 to TRBJ2-3; 7 bases are a match to TRBD1. Germline loops: CDR1 MNHEY, CDR2 SMNVEV (reference sequence). Trimming at V came to 3 bases and at J to 4 bases, leaving 7 bases not matched to a gene. The CDR3 is made up of 15 amino acids. The CDR3 sequence is CASSFARGNADTQYF. CDR3 DNA: TGTGCCAGCAGTTTCGCCAGGGGGAACGCAGATACGCAGTATTTT.

V is TRBV7-2 and J is TRBJ1-2; TRBD1 agrees at 8 bases. With V trimmed by 1 base and J by 2 bases, 0 bases remained unmatched. This CDR3 comprises 14 residues. The germline CDR1 and CDR2 sequences are SGHTA and FQGNSA. The CDR3 nucleotides are TGTGCCAGCAGCTTAGGGACAGGGAACTATGGCTACACCTTC. It specifies CASSLGTGNYGYTF.

This sequence joins TRBV15 and TRBJ2-4, with TRBD1 identical over 7 bases. The CDR3 has 15 amino acids. The ends lost 1 base at V and 8 bases at J; junction bases unmatched: 8. In germline, CDR1 is LNHNV, CDR2 YYDKDF (reference sequence). The CDR3 spells CATSRGGTGVDIQYF. CDR3 nucleotides: TGTGCCACCAGCAGAGGTGGTACAGGGGTGGACATTCAGTACTTC.

This sequence joins TRBV6-5 and TRBJ2-7; weak D call: TRBD2 (5 bases). V was clipped by 5 bases and J by 3 bases, with 11 bases between them. The CDR3 length is 13 residues. The germline CDR1 and CDR2 sequences are MNHEY and SVGAGI. The CDR3 region has the DNA TGTGCCAGCAGTCAGCGGAGTAGCTACGAGCAGTACTTC. Protein product: CASSQRSSYEQYF.